A single sample gave rise to the 25 T cell receptor beta chains below, sequenced in a study of blood T cell repertoires in COVID-19. This table comes from immunoSEQ multiplex PCR, and its TCRdb copy is limited to in-frame clones, with some not included. The sample consists of some 120,000 clones, around 86% of them appearing once. Material for sequencing was peripheral blood. The receptors were sampled from a man between 60 and 75 years old with acute or convalescent COVID-19.

The rearrangement joins TRBV28 to TRBJ2-5, with 7 bases aligning to TRBD1. CDR3 length: 12 amino acids. V shed 6 bases and J 5 bases; nucleotides not matched to a gene: 3. The germline CDR1 and CDR2 sequences are MDHEN and SYDVKM. The CDR3 loop is CASRQGSETQYF. In DNA form, the CDR3 reads TGTGCCAGCAGACAGGGGTCGGAGACCCAGTACTTC.

The V call is TRBV5-1, the J call TRBJ1-5; TRBD1 agrees at 7 bases. The CDR3 spans 14 residues. V shed 3 bases and J 7 bases; nucleotides not matched to a gene: 7. The germline V gene encodes CDR1 SGHRS and CDR2 YFSETQ. Here the CDR3 reads CASSWDSPGQPQHF. The DNA of the CDR3 is TGCGCCAGCAGCTGGGACAGCCCCGGCCAGCCCCAGCATTTT.

This clone was detected once. V is TRBV7-2 and J is TRBJ2-7; TRBD1 aligns across 9 bases. CDR3 length: 14 amino acids. Germline V lookup: CDR1 SGHTA, CDR2 FQGNSA. Trimming removed 4 bases from V and 2 bases from J; junction bases left unmatched: 3. CDR3 region: CASSSGTGPYEQYF. Here the CDR3 DNA reads TGTGCCAGCAGCTCCGGGACAGGGCCCTACGAGCAGTACTTC.

The gene calls are TRBV6-5 and TRBJ1-6, with D possibly TRBD1 on 6 matching bases. Trimming stripped 7 bases from V and 10 bases from J, with 17 bases between. The CDR3 length is 14 residues. Germline lookup yields CDR1 MNHEY and CDR2 SVGAGI. The CDR3 sequence is CASTLSGGRSPLHF. Written as DNA, the CDR3 is TGTGCCAGCACTCTCTCCGGGGGGCGATCACCCCTCCACTTT.

The chain uses TRBV6-6 and TRBJ1-2; a possible D gene is TRBD1 (5 bases). V dropped 10 bases and J dropped 8 bases, with 20 bases sitting between them. Germline V gene lookup returns CDR1 MNHNY and CDR2 SVGAGI (reference sequence). The CDR3 has 13 residues. CDR3: CATNDRGVDGYTF. The DNA for the CDR3 is TGTGCCACCAACGACCGGGGGGTAGACGGCTACACCTTC.

The chain uses TRBV19 and TRBJ2-3, with 11 positions matching TRBD1. CDR1 is LNHDA, CDR2 SQIVND, per germline (reference sequence). The V and J ends lost 3 bases and 4 bases, in that order; junction bases with no gene match: 6. The CDR3 is made up of 16 amino acids. CDR3 DNA sequence: TGTGCCAGTAGTATCATACCGGGACAGGGGGCAGATACGCAGTATTTT. It is translated as CASSIIPGQGADTQYF.

The chain is built from TRBV30 and TRBJ1-2, with 7 bases that match TRBD1. This CDR3 comprises 15 residues. Germline loops: CDR1 GTSNPN, CDR2 SVGIG (reference sequence). This CDR3 reads CARDSRPRENYGYTF. CDR3 sequence (DNA): TGTGCGCGGGACAGCCGACCCAGGGAGAACTATGGCTACACCTTC.

The J gene is TRBJ2-5, the V gene TRBV5-7; 13 positions match TRBD2. TRBV5-7 is treated as an ORF (open reading frame) with a function not yet certain. Trimming removed 2 bases from V and 5 bases from J; junction bases left unmatched: 15. The CDR3 is 19 amino acids. In DNA form, the CDR3 reads TGTGCCAGCAGCTTTATTTATCGGACTAGCGGGAGAGAGTGGGAGACCCAGTACTTC. Encoded protein: CASSFIYRTSGREWETQYF.

In its sample, this clone was seen once. The V gene is TRBV24-1, the J gene TRBJ1-1; D possibly corresponds to TRBD1 (5 bases). Per the germline V gene, CDR1 is KGHDR and CDR2 is SFDVKD. This CDR3 has 15 residues. Between the trimmed V and J ends, which lost 3 bases and 2 bases, there was a span of 12 bases. The CDR3 here is CATSDARALNTEAFF. The CDR3 DNA is TGTGCCACCAGTGATGCCAGGGCCTTAAACACTGAAGCTTTCTTT.

This chain links TRBV7-3 with TRBJ2-1; 9 positions match TRBD2. V lost 1 base to trimming and J lost 6 bases; unmatched junction nucleotides: 10. The CDR3 consists of 17 residues. In germline, CDR1 is SGHTA, CDR2 FQGTGA. The DNA for the CDR3 is TGTGCCAGCAGCTTAAATCCTCCTAGCGGGATTCGCAATGAGCAGTTCTTC. Amino acid sequence: CASSLNPPSGIRNEQFF.

V is TRBV7-9 and J is TRBJ2-7, with a weak D call TRBD1 (6 bases). Germline V lookup: CDR1 SEHNR, CDR2 FQNEAQ (reference sequence). The V and J ends lost 2 bases and 5 bases respectively, with 16 bases between them. This CDR3 comprises 15 residues. CDR3 DNA sequence: TGTGCCAGCAGCTTATTGGGGGCAGGGCCCAACGAGCAGTACTTC. It is translated as CASSLLGAGPNEQYF.

The CDR3 DNA reads TGCGCCAGCAGCTTGTCACCCGGGAGTGGGACCGGGGAGCTGTTTTTT. Its protein product is CASSLSPGSGTGELFF. The rearrangement links TRBV5-1 to TRBJ2-2, with D tentatively TRBD2 (6 bases). Trimming pared 1 base from V and 5 bases from J, leaving 15 bases between. The CDR3 covers 16 residues. In germline, CDR1 is SGHRS, CDR2 YFSETQ.

This clone has a single count. V usage is TRBV28 and J usage is TRBJ1-2; TRBD1 is a possible D gene (6 bases). V lost 5 bases to trimming and J lost 8 bases, with 15 bases between them. Germline V lookup: CDR1 MDHEN, CDR2 SYDVKM. This CDR3 has 13 residues. CDR3 nucleotide sequence: TGTGCCAGCAGTCGACAGGTTTTAGACGGCTACACCTTC. As protein: CASSRQVLDGYTF.

The chain joins TRBV30 to TRBJ2-1; TRBD2 matches 9 bases. CDR3 length equals 13 residues. V trimming: 5 bases; J trimming: 4 bases; junction bases outside the gene matches: 3. CDR1 GTSNPN and CDR2 SVGIG come from the germline V gene (reference sequence). CDR3 amino acids: CAWAGGPYNEQFF. CDR3 DNA sequence: TGTGCCTGGGCGGGAGGGCCGTACAATGAGCAGTTCTTC. The full variable domain, completed using reference TRBV30 and TRBJ2-1, is SQTIHQWPATLVQPVGSPLSLECTVEGTSNPNLYWYRQAAGRGLQLLFYSVGIGQISSEVPQNLSASRPQDRQFILSSKKLLLSDSGFYLCAWAGGPYNEQFFGPGTRLTVL.

In this sample, this clone turned up once. This chain joins TRBV29-1 and TRBJ2-3; TRBD1 might be the D (6 bases). The CDR3 runs 13 residues. Germline V lookup: CDR1 SQVTM, CDR2 ANQGSEA. Trimming took 1 base from V and 4 from J, leaving 9 bases between them. The CDR3 DNA reads TGCAGCGTTGAAGGGGGACAAGCAGATACGCAGTATTTT. Its translation: CSVEGGQADTQYF.

This clone has just a few counts. V gene TRBV6-1 combines with J gene TRBJ2-5, with 8 nucleotides matching TRBD1. This CDR3 is built from 16 residues. Trimming removed 3 bases from V and 1 base from J; junction bases left unmatched: 7. Looked up from germline, CDR1 is MNHNS and CDR2 is SASEGT. The CDR3 nucleotides read TGTGCCAGCAGTGAGAACCGGGACAGGCCCCAAGAGACCCAGTACTTC. It is translated as CASSENRDRPQETQYF.

The chain carries TRBV6-2 or TRBV6-3 and TRBJ1-6; D unresolved. Between the trimmed V and J ends, which lost 0 bases and 7 bases, there was a span of 13 bases. The germline V gene has CDR1 MNHEY and CDR2 SVGEGT. This CDR3 has 16 amino acids. The CDR3 nucleotides are TGTGCCAGCAGTTACTCGATAGCGGATTGGAATTCACCCCTCCACTTT. Translating it yields CASSYSIADWNSPLHF.

CDR3 DNA: TGTGCCAGCACCTCGAGGACTAGCGGATACAATGAGCAGTTCTTC. Its protein is CASTSRTSGYNEQFF. The chain has TRBV28 and TRBJ2-1, with 10 bases aligning to TRBD2. CDR3 length: 15 residues. The V segment lost 7 bases and the J segment 4 bases; nucleotides outside the gene matches: 7. Germline values: CDR1 MDHEN, CDR2 SYDVKM.

The chain links TRBV10-3 to TRBJ2-7, with D possibly matching TRBD2 (6 bases). The CDR3 consists of 14 residues. The V end was cut by 1 base, the J end by 0 bases, with 7 bases between. Germline CDR1 is ENHRY and CDR2 is SYGVKD. CDR3 protein: CAISEWDSSYEQYF. The CDR3, as DNA: TGTGCCATCAGTGAGTGGGACTCCTCCTACGAGCAGTACTTC.

The chain carries TRBV5-8 and TRBJ2-7, with a tentative D call TRBD1 (6 bases). V was clipped by 0 bases and J by 6 bases, with 16 bases between them. The CDR3 has 15 amino acids. CDR1 and CDR2 from the germline V gene are SGHTS and YDEGEE. CDR3 region: CASSLAGTRRVEQYF. The CDR3 DNA follows: TGTGCCAGCAGCTTGGCCGGGACACGCCGCGTCGAGCAGTACTTC.

The V call is TRBV2, the J call TRBJ1-4; TRBD1 is a possible D gene (5 bases). In germline, CDR1 is SNHLY, CDR2 FYNNEI. V was shortened by 6 bases and J by 8 bases, with 10 bases between the two germline ends. The CDR3 has 12 amino acids. The CDR3 here is CASRQEREKLFF. CDR3 DNA sequence: TGTGCCAGCAGACAGGAACGAGAAAAACTGTTTTTT.

The gene calls are TRBV30 and TRBJ1-6; D gene unclear. Germline loops: CDR1 GTSNPN, CDR2 SVGIG (reference sequence). The CDR3 length is 12 residues. V gave up 1 base and J gave up 10 bases, with 8 bases separating them. Here the CDR3 reads CAWSAAGSPLHF. DNA of the CDR3: TGTGCCTGGAGTGCAGCCGGGTCACCCCTCCACTTT.

The gene calls are TRBV7-9 and TRBJ1-2; tentatively, D is TRBD1 (6 bases). The CDR3 totals 16 residues. The germline V gene has CDR1 SEHNR and CDR2 FQNEAQ (reference sequence). Trimming cost V 7 bases and J 4 bases, with 22 bases left between them. CDR3 bases: TGTGCCAGCACCCCCTTATATGGCGGGGGCATCTATGGCTACACCTTC. This sequence encodes CASTPLYGGGIYGYTF.

The chain is built from TRBV5-1 and TRBJ2-3, with D possibly being TRBD1 (6 bases). The germline V gene encodes CDR1 SGHRS and CDR2 YFSETQ. The V and J ends lost 0 bases and 2 bases respectively, with 13 bases between them. The CDR3 spans 16 residues. CDR3: CASSLAPGQVTDTQYF. The CDR3, as DNA: TGCGCCAGCAGCTTGGCGCCGGGACAAGTCACAGATACGCAGTATTTT.

This clone was counted at least ten times. The chain has TRBV30 and TRBJ1-2, with 10 bases that match TRBD1. Germline CDR1 is GTSNPN and CDR2 is SVGIG (reference sequence). CDR3 size: 14 residues. V lost 4 bases and J lost 8; bases outside the gene matches: 10. Written as DNA, the CDR3 is TGTGCCTGGAAGAGGGACAGGGGATCCCGCGGCTACACCTTC. This gives the protein CAWKRDRGSRGYTF.